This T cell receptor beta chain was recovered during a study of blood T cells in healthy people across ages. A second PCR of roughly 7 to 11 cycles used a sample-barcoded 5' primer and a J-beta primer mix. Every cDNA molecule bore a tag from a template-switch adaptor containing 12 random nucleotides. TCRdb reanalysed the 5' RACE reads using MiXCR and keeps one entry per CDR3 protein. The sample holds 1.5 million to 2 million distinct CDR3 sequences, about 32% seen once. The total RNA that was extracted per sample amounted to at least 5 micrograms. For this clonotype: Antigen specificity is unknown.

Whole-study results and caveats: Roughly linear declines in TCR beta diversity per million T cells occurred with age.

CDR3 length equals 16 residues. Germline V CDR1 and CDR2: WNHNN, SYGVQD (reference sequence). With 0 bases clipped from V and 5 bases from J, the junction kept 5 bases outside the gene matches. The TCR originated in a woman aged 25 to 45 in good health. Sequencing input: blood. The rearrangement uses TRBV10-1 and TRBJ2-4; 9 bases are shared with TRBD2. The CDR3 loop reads CASSESGSGGENIQYF. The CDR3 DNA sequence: TGCGCCAGCAGTGAGTCAGGTAGCGGGGGTGAAAACATTCAGTACTTC.